These 16 T cell receptor beta chains were all obtained from the same sample, sequenced in a study of blood T cell repertoires in COVID-19. Assay: immunoSEQ multiplex PCR; the TCRdb copy retains only in-frame clones and omits some. Here the sample spans approximately 300,000 clones, around 87% being singletons. The sample taken for sequencing was PBMCs or T cells enriched from blood (not recorded which). Receptor source: a woman younger than 45 who had recovered from COVID-19.

CDR3 protein: CASSQPRTSGGRDEQFF. The CDR3 DNA follows: TGTGCCAGCAGCCAGCCGCGTACTAGCGGGGGACGGGATGAGCAGTTCTTC. The V and J genes are TRBV14 and TRBJ2-1; 11 nucleotides match TRBD2. V shed 3 bases, J shed 8 bases, and the junction held 12 bases outside the gene matches. CDR3 length equals 17 residues. Germline CDR1 and CDR2: SGHDN and FVKESK. Full variable domain (outside the CDR3, taken from reference TRBV14 and TRBJ2-1): EAGVTQFPSHSVIEKGQTVTLRCDPISGHDNLYWYRRVMGKEIKFLLHFVKESKQDESGMPNNRFLAERTGGTYSTLKVQPAELEDSGVYFCASSQPRTSGGRDEQFFGPGTRLTVL.

To note about this clone: The sample contains more than one DNA sequence encoding this CDR3. This chain uses TRBV19 with TRBJ2-1, with 9 positions matching TRBD1. Germline CDR1 and CDR2: LNHDA and SQIVND (reference sequence). The CDR3 sequence is 13 residues long. The ends lost 5 bases at V and 7 bases at J; junction bases unmatched: 3. Written as DNA, the CDR3 is TGTGCCAGTAGTCCGACAGGGGGGAATGAGCAGTTCTTC. Amino acids: CASSPTGGNEQFF.

The chain uses TRBV6-5 and TRBJ2-5, with a possible D match to TRBD2 (6 bases). Germline values: CDR1 MNHEY, CDR2 SVGAGI. V gave up 4 bases and J gave up 5 bases, with 14 bases separating them. This CDR3 is 14 amino acids long. CDR3 region: CASSSRRGGETQYF. CDR3 coding DNA: TGTGCCAGCAGTTCTAGGCGGGGCGGGGAGACCCAGTACTTC.

The V call is TRBV7-4, the J call TRBJ1-5; D is unresolved. The V end was cut by 8 bases, the J end by 1 base, with 15 bases between. Germline lookup yields CDR1 SGHVT and CDR2 SQSDAQ. The CDR3 sequence is 15 residues long. The CDR3, as DNA: TGTGCCAGCCCACCAGACGGGGAAAGCAATCAGCCCCAGCATTTT. The encoded protein is CASPPDGESNQPQHF.

The V call is TRBV5-4, the J call TRBJ2-3; weak D call: TRBD2 (5 bases). CDR3 length: 14 amino acids. Germline V gives CDR1 SGHNT, CDR2 YYREEE (reference sequence). V was pared by 4 bases and J by 4 bases, with 13 bases between. CDR3 sequence reads: CASSEPGLPDTQYF. In nucleotides, the CDR3 is TGTGCCAGCAGCGAACCCGGACTGCCAGATACGCAGTATTTT.

This clone was seen more than once but under ten times. This chain links TRBV6-1 with TRBJ2-2; tentatively, D is TRBD2 (6 bases). The CDR3 has 16 amino acids. Trimming shortened V by 1 base and J by 0 bases, and 9 bases separated the two germline ends. Per the germline V gene, CDR1 is MNHNS and CDR2 is SASEGT. CDR3 bases: TGTGCCAGCAGTGAAGTTTGGGACTCGAACACCGGGGAGCTGTTTTTT. This codes for CASSEVWDSNTGELFF.

The table lists this clone with a count of one. The chain recombines TRBV4-3 with TRBJ1-1; D is unclear. Between the trimmed V and J ends, which lost 2 bases and 1 base, there was a span of 20 bases. CDR1 is LGHNA, CDR2 YSLEER, per germline. The CDR3 consists of 18 residues. The CDR3 bases are TGCGCCAGCAGCCAAACGGGGAGTTGGGGAACCCGGAACACTGAAGCTTTCTTT. Protein sequence: CASSQTGSWGTRNTEAFF.

The CDR3 DNA reads as TGTGCCAGCAGCCCCGTGGGTTTGGAGCATAGCAATCAGCCCCAGCATTTT. It specifies CASSPVGLEHSNQPQHF. The chain couples TRBV21-1 to TRBJ1-5. TRBV21-1 is noted as a pseudogene. The CDR3 spans 17 residues.

This rearrangement joins TRBV7-8 to TRBJ1-1; D is unresolved. The CDR3 loop spans 14 amino acids. Trimming removed 5 bases from V and 4 bases from J, with 14 bases in between. Germline V lookup: CDR1 SGHVS, CDR2 FQNEAQ. In nucleotides, the CDR3 is TGTGCCAGCAGCGGTCGAGGTTATGTCACTGAAGCTTTCTTT. This gives the protein CASSGRGYVTEAFF.

This rearrangement joins TRBV12-3 or TRBV12-4 to TRBJ1-5, with 7 bases aligning to TRBD1. There are 13 residues in the CDR3. V shed 7 bases, J shed 7 bases, and the junction held 7 bases outside the gene matches. The CDR3 DNA reads TGTGCCAGCACGGAGGGGGCGGGACAGCCCCAGCATTTT. Amino acids: CASTEGAGQPQHF.

V usage is TRBV6-2 or TRBV6-3 and J usage is TRBJ2-2, with 11 nucleotides matching TRBD2. Unmatched junction bases numbered 6, after V lost 4 bases and J lost 5 bases. This CDR3 has 16 amino acids. The germline CDR1 and CDR2 sequences are MNHEY and SVGEGT. The chain's CDR3 is CASSSLGLAGTGELFF. In nucleotides, the CDR3 is TGTGCCAGCAGTTCCTTAGGACTAGCGGGTACCGGGGAGCTGTTTTTT.

The chain employs TRBV2 and TRBJ2-7; D is possibly TRBD1 (6 bases). V was pared by 5 bases and J by 7 bases, with 21 bases between. There are 15 residues in the CDR3. CDR1 SNHLY and CDR2 FYNNEI come from the germline V gene. The chain's CDR3 is CASSTDRRTAVEQYF. The DNA for the CDR3 is TGTGCCAGCAGTACCGACCGACGGACAGCCGTGGAGCAGTACTTC.

The chain joins TRBV19 to TRBJ1-5, with D tentatively TRBD1 (6 bases). From germline, CDR1 is LNHDA and CDR2 SQIVND (reference sequence). The V and J ends lost 7 bases and 2 bases respectively, with 9 bases between them. This CDR3 comprises 13 residues. CDR3: CASTSGGNQPQHF. CDR3 nucleotides: TGTGCCAGTACCTCAGGGGGCAATCAGCCCCAGCATTTT.

The chain uses TRBV29-1 and TRBJ2-2; perhaps TRBD1 as D (6 bases). Germline V gives CDR1 SQVTM, CDR2 ANQGSEA. V lost 2 bases, J lost 6 bases, and 10 bases lay in between. The CDR3 is 13 residues long. In DNA form, the CDR3 reads TGCAGCGTTGAAATACAGGGCTCCGGGGAGCTGTTTTTT. This codes for CSVEIQGSGELFF.

This clone was detected only once. V is TRBV6-5 and J is TRBJ1-4; tentatively, D is TRBD1 (6 bases). Germline-derived CDR1 and CDR2 are MNHEY and SVGAGI. Trimming stripped 6 bases from V and 8 bases from J, with 19 bases between. This CDR3 is 15 amino acids long. CDR3 in DNA: TGTGCCAGCAGGCCCGACAGGCCGGGACGAGAAAAACTGTTTTTT. Protein product: CASRPDRPGREKLFF.

The rearrangement joins TRBV2 to TRBJ1-1, with 9 bases lining up with TRBD1. V trimming: 5 bases; J trimming: 5 bases; junction bases outside the gene matches: 3. The germline CDR1 and CDR2 sequences are SNHLY and FYNNEI. The CDR3 is 13 amino acids. The CDR3 DNA reads TGTGCCAGCAGTAGAGACAGGGGGACTGAAGCTTTCTTT. Protein sequence: CASSRDRGTEAFF.